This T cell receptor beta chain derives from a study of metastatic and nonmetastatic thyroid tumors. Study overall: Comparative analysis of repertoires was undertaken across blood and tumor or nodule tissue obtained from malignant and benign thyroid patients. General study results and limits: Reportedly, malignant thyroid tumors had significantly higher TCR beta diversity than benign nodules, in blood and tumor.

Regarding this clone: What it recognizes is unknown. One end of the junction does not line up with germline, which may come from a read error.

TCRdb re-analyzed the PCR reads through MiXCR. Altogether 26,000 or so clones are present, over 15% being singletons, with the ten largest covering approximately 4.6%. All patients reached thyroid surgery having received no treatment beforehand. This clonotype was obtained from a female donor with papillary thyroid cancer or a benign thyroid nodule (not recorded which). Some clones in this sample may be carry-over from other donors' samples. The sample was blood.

CDR3 sequence: CSSSESPGRSRFF. DNA for the CDR3: TGCTCCAGCAGTGAGTCGCCCGGGCGGTCCAGGTTCTTC. This sequence joins TRBV10-1 and TRBJ2-1; D gene uncertain. Germline CDR1 reads WNHNN; CDR2 reads SYGVQD (reference sequence). The CDR3 covers 13 residues.